This note documents a single T cell receptor beta chain sequence. The sample originates from a study of blood T cell repertoires in COVID-19. V was shortened by 2 bases and J by 1 base, with 5 bases between the two germline ends. CDR3 size: 13 residues. Germline assignment: CDR1 SGHTA and CDR2 FQGNSA. The data were produced by immunoSEQ multiplex PCR, yet TCRdb's version contains in-frame clones alone and is incomplete. The repertoire holds around 140,000 clones, with roughly 86% as singletons. This chain connects TRBV7-2 to TRBJ1-1; the D gene is possibly TRBD1 (5 bases). Sequenced input: peripheral blood. The source of this sequence is a human donor with acute or convalescent COVID-19. The donor label of this sample is uncertain. CDR3 nucleotides: TGTGCCAGCAGCTTACAGGGGAACACTGAAGCTTTCTTT. It yields the protein CASSLQGNTEAFF.